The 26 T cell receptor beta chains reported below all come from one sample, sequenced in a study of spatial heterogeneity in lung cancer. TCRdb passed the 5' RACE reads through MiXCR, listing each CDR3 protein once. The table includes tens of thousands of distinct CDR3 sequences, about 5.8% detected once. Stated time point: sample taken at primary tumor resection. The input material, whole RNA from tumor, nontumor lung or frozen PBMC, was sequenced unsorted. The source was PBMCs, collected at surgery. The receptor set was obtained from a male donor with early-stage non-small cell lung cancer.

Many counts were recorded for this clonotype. The DNA for the CDR3 is TGCAGCGTTGAGACTAGCGGTCCCTACGAGCAGTACTTC. Protein product: CSVETSGPYEQYF. V usage is TRBV29-1 and J usage is TRBJ2-7; TRBD2 aligns across 9 bases. Trimming removed 3 bases from V and 2 bases from J; junction bases left unmatched: 2. There are 13 residues in the CDR3. CDR1 is SQVTM, CDR2 ANQGSEA, per germline.

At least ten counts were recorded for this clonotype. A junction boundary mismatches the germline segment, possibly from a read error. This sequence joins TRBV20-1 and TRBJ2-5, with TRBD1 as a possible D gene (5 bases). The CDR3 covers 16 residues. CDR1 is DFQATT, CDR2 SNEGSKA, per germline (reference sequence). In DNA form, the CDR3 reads TGCAGTGCTAGAGCTTCAGGTAGAAGGGGCCAAGGGACCCAGTACTTC. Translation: CSARASGRRGQGTQYF.

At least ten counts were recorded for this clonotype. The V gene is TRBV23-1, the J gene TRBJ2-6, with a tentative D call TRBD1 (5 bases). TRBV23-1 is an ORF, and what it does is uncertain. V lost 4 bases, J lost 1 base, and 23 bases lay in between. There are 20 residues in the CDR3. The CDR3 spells CASSLRVQGRRTSGANVLTF. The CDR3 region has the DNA TGCGCCAGCAGTCTCCGTGTTCAGGGCAGGCGTACGTCTGGGGCCAACGTCCTGACTTTC.

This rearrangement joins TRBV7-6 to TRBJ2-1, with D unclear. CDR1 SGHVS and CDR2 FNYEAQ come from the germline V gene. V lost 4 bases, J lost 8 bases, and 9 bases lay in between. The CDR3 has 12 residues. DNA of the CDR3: TGTGCCAGCAGCTCCTCCGGATATGAGCAGTTCTTC. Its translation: CASSSSGYEQFF.

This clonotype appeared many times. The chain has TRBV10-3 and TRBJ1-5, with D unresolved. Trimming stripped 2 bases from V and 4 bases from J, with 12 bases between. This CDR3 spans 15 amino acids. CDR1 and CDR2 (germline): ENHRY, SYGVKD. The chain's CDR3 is CAISEAKGSNQPQHF. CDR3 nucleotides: TGTGCCATCAGTGAGGCAAAAGGGTCGAATCAGCCCCAGCATTTT.

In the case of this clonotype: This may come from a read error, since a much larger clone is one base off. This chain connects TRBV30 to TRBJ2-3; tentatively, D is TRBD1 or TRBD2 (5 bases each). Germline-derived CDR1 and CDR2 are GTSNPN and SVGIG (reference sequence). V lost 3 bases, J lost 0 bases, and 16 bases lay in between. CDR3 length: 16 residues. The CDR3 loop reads CAWRAFGAPSTDTQYF. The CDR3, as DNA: TGTGCCTGGAGGGCATTCGGGGCACCTAGCACAGATACGCAGTATTTT.

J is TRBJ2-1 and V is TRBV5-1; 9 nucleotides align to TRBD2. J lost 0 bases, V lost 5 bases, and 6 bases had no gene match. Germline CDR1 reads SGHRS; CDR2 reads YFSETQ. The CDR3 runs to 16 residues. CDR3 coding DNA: TGCGCCAGCAGACCTAATAGCGGGAGCTCCTACAATGAGCAGTTCTTC. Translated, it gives CASRPNSGSSYNEQFF.

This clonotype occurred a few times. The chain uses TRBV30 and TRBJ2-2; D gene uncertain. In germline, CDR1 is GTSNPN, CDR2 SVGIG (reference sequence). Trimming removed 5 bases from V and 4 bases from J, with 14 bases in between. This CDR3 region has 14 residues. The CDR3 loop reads CAWDSNAATGELFF. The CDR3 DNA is TGTGCCTGGGATTCGAACGCAGCCACCGGGGAGCTGTTTTTT.

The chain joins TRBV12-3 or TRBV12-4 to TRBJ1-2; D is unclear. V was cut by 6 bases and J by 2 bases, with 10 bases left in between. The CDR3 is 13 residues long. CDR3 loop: CASRPTRNYGYTF. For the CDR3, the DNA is TGTGCCAGCAGGCCCACACGAAACTATGGCTACACCTTC.

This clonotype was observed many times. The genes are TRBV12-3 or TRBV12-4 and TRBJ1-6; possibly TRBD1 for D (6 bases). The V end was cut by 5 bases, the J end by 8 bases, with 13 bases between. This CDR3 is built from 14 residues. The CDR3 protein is CASSPTGGHSPLHF. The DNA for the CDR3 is TGTGCCAGCAGTCCGACAGGTGGCCATTCACCCCTCCACTTT.

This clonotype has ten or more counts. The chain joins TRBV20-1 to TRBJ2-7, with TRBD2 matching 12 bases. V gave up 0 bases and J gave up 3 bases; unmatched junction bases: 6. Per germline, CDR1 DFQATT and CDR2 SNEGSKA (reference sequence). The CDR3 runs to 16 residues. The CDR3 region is CSARELGLAGRYEQYF. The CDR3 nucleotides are TGCAGTGCTAGAGAACTGGGACTAGCGGGCCGCTACGAGCAGTACTTC.

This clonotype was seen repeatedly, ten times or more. In nucleotides, the CDR3 is TGTGCCAGCAGCCCGATGCGAGGGGGGCAGGAGACCCAGTACTTC. Protein product: CASSPMRGGQETQYF. This chain links TRBV7-2 with TRBJ2-5, with D perhaps assigned TRBD1 or TRBD2 (6 bases each). Trimming removed 5 bases at V and 5 bases at J, with 18 bases between. Per the germline V gene, CDR1 is SGHTA and CDR2 is FQGNSA. CDR3 length: 15 amino acids.

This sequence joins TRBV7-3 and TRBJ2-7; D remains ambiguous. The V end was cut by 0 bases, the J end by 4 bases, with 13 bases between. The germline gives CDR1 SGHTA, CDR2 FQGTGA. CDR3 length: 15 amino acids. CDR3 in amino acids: CASSLTHSGFYEQYF. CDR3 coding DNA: TGTGCCAGCAGCTTAACTCACTCAGGCTTTTACGAGCAGTACTTC.

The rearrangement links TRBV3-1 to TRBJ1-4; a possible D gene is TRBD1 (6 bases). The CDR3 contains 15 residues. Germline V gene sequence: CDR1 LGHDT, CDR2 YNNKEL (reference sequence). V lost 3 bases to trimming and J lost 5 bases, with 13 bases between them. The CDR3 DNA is TGTGCCAGCAGCCATCGCGGGACAATGAATGAAAAACTGTTTTTT. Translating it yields CASSHRGTMNEKLFF.

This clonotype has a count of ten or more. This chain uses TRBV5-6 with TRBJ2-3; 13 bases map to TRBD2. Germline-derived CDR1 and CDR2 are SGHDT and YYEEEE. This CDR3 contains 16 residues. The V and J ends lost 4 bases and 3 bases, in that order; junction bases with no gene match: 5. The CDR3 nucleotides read TGTGCCAGCAGCCCACTAGCGGGAGGGCCAACAGATACGCAGTATTTT. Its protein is CASSPLAGGPTDTQYF. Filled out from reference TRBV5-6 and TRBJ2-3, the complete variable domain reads DAGVTQSPTHLIKTRGQQVTLRCSPKSGHDTVSWYQQALGQGPQFIFQYYEEEERQRGNFPDRFSGHQFPNYSSELNVNALLLGDSALYLCASSPLAGGPTDTQYFGPGTRLTVL.

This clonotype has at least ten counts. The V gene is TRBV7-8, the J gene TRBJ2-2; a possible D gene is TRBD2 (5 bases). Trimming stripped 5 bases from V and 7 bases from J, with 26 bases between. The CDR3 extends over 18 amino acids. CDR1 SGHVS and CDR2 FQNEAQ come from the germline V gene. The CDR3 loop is CASSPSRRGISQLGELFF. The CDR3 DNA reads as TGTGCCAGCAGCCCAAGCCGACGAGGGATATCACAGCTCGGGGAGCTGTTTTTT. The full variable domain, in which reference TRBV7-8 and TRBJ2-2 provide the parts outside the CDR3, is GAGVSQSPRYKVAKRGQDVALRCDPISGHVSLFWYQQALGQGPEFLTYFQNEAQLDKSGLPSDRFFAERPEGSVSTLKIQRTQQEDSAVYLCASSPSRRGISQLGELFFGEGSRLTVL.

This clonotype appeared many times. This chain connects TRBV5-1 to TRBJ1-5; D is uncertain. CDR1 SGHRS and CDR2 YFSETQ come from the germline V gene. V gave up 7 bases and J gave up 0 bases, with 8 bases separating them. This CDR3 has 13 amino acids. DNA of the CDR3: TGCGCCAGCTTGCTGGATAGCAATCAGCCCCAGCATTTT. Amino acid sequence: CASLLDSNQPQHF.

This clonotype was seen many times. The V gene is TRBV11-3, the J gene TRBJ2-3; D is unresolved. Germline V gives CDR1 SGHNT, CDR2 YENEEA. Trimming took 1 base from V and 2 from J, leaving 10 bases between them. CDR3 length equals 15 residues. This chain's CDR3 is CASSLGGEVTDTQYF. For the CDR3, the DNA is TGTGCCAGCAGCTTAGGAGGCGAGGTCACAGATACGCAGTATTTT. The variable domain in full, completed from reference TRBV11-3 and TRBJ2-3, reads EAGVVQSPRYKIIEKKQPVAFWCNPISGHNTLYWYLQNLGQGPELLIRYENEEAVDDSQLPKDRFSAERLKGVDSTLKIQPAELGDSAVYLCASSLGGEVTDTQYFGPGTRLTVL.

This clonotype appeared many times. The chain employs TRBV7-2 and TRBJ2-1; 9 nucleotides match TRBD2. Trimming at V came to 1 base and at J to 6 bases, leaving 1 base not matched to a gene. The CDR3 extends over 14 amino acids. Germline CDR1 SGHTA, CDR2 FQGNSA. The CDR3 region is CASSLGGRANEQFF. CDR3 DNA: TGTGCCAGCAGCTTAGGCGGGAGGGCCAATGAGCAGTTCTTC.

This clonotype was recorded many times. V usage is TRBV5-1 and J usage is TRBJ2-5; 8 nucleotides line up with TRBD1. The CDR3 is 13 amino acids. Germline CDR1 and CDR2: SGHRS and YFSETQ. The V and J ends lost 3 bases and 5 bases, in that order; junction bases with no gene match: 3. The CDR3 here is CASSWGQAETQYF. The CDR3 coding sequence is TGCGCCAGCAGCTGGGGACAGGCGGAGACCCAGTACTTC. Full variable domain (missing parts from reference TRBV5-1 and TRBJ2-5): KAGVTQTPRYLIKTRGQQVTLSCSPISGHRSVSWYQQTPGQGLQFLFEYFSETQRNKGNFPGRFSGRQFSNSRSEMNVSTLELGDSALYLCASSWGQAETQYFGPGTRLLVL.

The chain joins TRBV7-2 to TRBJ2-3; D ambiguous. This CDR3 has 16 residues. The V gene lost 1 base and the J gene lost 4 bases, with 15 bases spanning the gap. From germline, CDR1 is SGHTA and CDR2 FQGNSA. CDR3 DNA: TGTGCCAGCAGCTTAGGCGCGCCAGGAACCGCAGATACGCAGTATTTT. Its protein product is CASSLGAPGTADTQYF.

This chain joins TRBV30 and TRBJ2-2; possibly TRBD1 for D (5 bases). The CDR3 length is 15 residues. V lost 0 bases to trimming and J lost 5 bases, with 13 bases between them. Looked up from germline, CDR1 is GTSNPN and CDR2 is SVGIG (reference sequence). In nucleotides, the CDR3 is TGTGCCTGGAGTGTATCAGGCAGGGCAACCGGGGAGCTGTTTTTT. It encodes CAWSVSGRATGELFF.

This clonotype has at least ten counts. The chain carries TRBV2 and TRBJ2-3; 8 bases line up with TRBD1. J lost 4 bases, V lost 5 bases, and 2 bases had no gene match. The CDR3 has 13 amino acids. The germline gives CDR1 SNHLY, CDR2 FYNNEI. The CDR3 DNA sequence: TGTGCCAGCAGTCGACAGGGGTCAGATACGCAGTATTTT. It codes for CASSRQGSDTQYF.

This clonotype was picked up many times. This CDR3 reads CSASGYQVGTDTQYF. Written as DNA, the CDR3 is TGCAGTGCTAGCGGGTATCAGGTGGGCACAGATACGCAGTATTTT. The chain uses TRBV20-1 and TRBJ2-3, with D uncertain. The V and J ends lost 3 bases and 1 base respectively, with 14 bases between them. CDR3 length: 15 residues. Germline V lookup: CDR1 DFQATT, CDR2 SNEGSKA (reference sequence).

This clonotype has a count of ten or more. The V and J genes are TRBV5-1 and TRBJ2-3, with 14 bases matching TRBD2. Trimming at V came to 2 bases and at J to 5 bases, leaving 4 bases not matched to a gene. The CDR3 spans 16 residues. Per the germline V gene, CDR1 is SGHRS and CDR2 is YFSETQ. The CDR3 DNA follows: TGCGCCAGCAGCTTTACCGGACTAGCGGGAGGAGATACGCAGTATTTT. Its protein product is CASSFTGLAGGDTQYF.

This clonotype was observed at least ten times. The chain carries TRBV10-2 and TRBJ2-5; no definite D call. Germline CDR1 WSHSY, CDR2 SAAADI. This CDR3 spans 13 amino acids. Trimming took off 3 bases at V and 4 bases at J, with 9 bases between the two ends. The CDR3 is CASSESNGETQYF. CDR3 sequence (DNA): TGCGCCAGCAGTGAAAGTAATGGAGAGACCCAGTACTTC.